These T cell receptor beta chains were read from a single sample in a study of blood T cell repertoires in COVID-19. Only in-frame clones appear in the TCRdb table, and some are missing; sequencing was by immunoSEQ multiplex PCR. The data show 250,000 to 300,000 clones, 85% seen once. Sequencing used peripheral blood. These receptors originate from a man aged 45-65 years with active or convalescent COVID-19. Both conserved end residues are part of each CDR3. A D gene is named only where the DNA matches it firmly. The size field is filled for only some rows; it gives once, few, many or a size class.

D | size | J | V | DNA | CDR3
NA | NA | TRBJ1-6 | TRBV11-2 | TGTGCCAGCAGCCCCAGGACAGTGAACTCACCCCTCCACTTT | CASSPRTVNSPLHF
TRBD1 | NA | TRBJ2-2 | TRBV19 | TGTGCCAGTAGTACGCTCTCCCGGGACAGGGGGAAGCCCGGGGAGCTGTTTTTT | CASSTLSRDRGKPGELFF
NA | few | TRBJ1-1 | TRBV12-3/TRBV12-4 | TGTGCCAGCAGCCCCTTTTTCGTAGAAGCTTTCTTT | CASSPFFVEAFF
TRBD2 | NA | TRBJ2-2 | TRBV7-2 | TGTGCCAGCAGCCTAACCGGGACTAGTCCCGGGGAGCTGTTTTTT | CASSLTGTSPGELFF
NA | NA | TRBJ1-5 | TRBV29-1 | TGCAGCGTTGTCTCTCGGGGGCAGCCCCAGCATTTT | CSVVSRGQPQHF
TRBD2 | NA | TRBJ2-1 | TRBV7-9 | TGTGCCAGCAGCCCTAGGACTAGCTACAATGAGCAGTTCTTC | CASSPRTSYNEQFF
TRBD2 | NA | TRBJ2-1 | TRBV13 | TGTGCCAGCAGCTTAGGGACTAGCGGGTTATACAATGAGCAGTTCTTC | CASSLGTSGLYNEQFF
NA | NA | TRBJ1-5 | TRBV6-1 | TGTGCCAGCAGTGAAAGTGGGGGGAATCAGCCCCAGCATTTT | CASSESGGNQPQHF
TRBD1 | NA | TRBJ2-3 | TRBV7-6 | TGTGCCAGCAGCTCGTACCGGGACAGGGGACAAGATACGCAGTATTTT | CASSSYRDRGQDTQYF
NA | NA | TRBJ1-2 | TRBV5-6 | TGTGCCAGCAGCCGCAACGCGGATGGCTACACCTTC | CASSRNADGYTF
NA | NA | TRBJ2-2 | TRBV7-8 | TGTGCCAGCAGCCTAGGGACGGGAAACACCGGGGAGCTGTTTTTT | CASSLGTGNTGELFF
NA | NA | TRBJ1-1 | TRBV14 | TGTGCCAGCAGCCAAGGTCACGGCACTGAAGCTTTCTTT | CASSQGHGTEAFF